These 27 T cell receptor beta chains were sequenced from one sample in a study of Ad26.COV2.S vaccination and SARS-CoV-2 variants. Treatment in this sample: roughly 18 received Ad26.COV2.S at low or high dose, single or two shots; five or six received placebo; per-sample allocation not given. Specimen acquisition occurred on day 63 following the initial vaccine or placebo injection. Here immunoSEQ multiplex PCR was the method, and the copy in TCRdb shows in-frame clones only, minus some. The data contain 450,000 to 550,000 clones, roughly 89% of them singletons. This material consisted of peripheral blood, taken in a trial of Ad26.COV2.S vaccine versus placebo. These receptors were obtained from a person aged 18 to 59 who received the Ad26.COV2.S COVID-19 vaccine or a placebo.

The chain uses TRBV20-1 and TRBJ2-1; no definite D call. This CDR3 has 11 residues. Trimming took off 6 bases at V and 1 base at J, with 4 bases between the two ends. In germline, CDR1 is DFQATT, CDR2 SNEGSKA (reference sequence). Here the CDR3 DNA reads TGCAGTGCGGAATCCTACAATGAGCAGTTCTTC. Its protein is CSAESYNEQFF.

The V call is TRBV29-1, the J call TRBJ1-1; D not certain. Germline lookup yields CDR1 SQVTM and CDR2 ANQGSEA. The CDR3 length is 14 residues. Trimming cost V 7 bases and J 3 bases, with 18 bases left between them. CDR3 coding DNA: TGCAGCGCCCAGGTACGGGTCGGGGACACTGAAGCTTTCTTT. As protein: CSAQVRVGDTEAFF.

This chain connects TRBV25-1 to TRBJ1-4, with a possible D match to TRBD1 (5 bases). Germline V gives CDR1 MGHDK, CDR2 SYGVNS. V was cut by 3 bases and J by 8 bases, with 10 bases left in between. This CDR3 is 13 amino acids long. As DNA, the CDR3 is TGTGCCAGCAGTGACCTCACAGGAGAAAAACTGTTTTTT. This codes for CASSDLTGEKLFF.

The rearrangement links TRBV18 to TRBJ2-5; D perhaps matches TRBD1 (5 bases). This CDR3 spans 13 amino acids. CDR1 and CDR2 (germline): KGHSH, LQKENI. Trimming pared 3 bases from V and 3 bases from J, leaving 8 bases between. The CDR3 DNA reads as TGTGCCAGCTCACCGGACACCGAAGAGACCCAGTACTTC. It encodes CASSPDTEETQYF.

DNA for the CDR3: TGTGCCAGCAGCTCCGCCCCGGGACTAGGCAAAGGGGTTCAGTACTTC. This gives the protein CASSSAPGLGKGVQYF. The chain employs TRBV13 and TRBJ2-4; 8 nucleotides agree with TRBD2. Trimming at V came to 4 bases and at J to 11 bases, leaving 16 bases not matched to a gene. The CDR3 runs 16 residues. Germline loops: CDR1 PRHDT, CDR2 FYEKMQ (reference sequence).

This sequence joins TRBV11-2 and TRBJ1-3; D unclear. The CDR3 sequence is 14 residues long. V shed 5 bases and J shed 6 bases, with 14 bases lying between them. Germline assignment: CDR1 SGHAT and CDR2 FQNNGV. DNA of the CDR3: TGTGCCAGCAGCCGGGCCTGGCACCAAAACACCATATATTTT. Protein product: CASSRAWHQNTIYF.

V usage is TRBV21-1 and J usage is TRBJ2-7. TRBV21-1 is recorded as a pseudogene. CDR3 length: 14 residues. The CDR3 DNA is TGTGCCAGCAGCAACCCCCGACCAATCTACGAGCAGTACGTC. It codes for CASSNPRPIYEQYV.

V usage is TRBV6-6 and J usage is TRBJ1-3, with a weak D call TRBD1 (6 bases). This CDR3 is 16 amino acids long. Germline V gene data show CDR1 as MNHNY and CDR2 as SVGAGI (reference sequence). The ends were cut back, 0 bases at V and 4 bases at J, with 13 bases in the middle. The chain's CDR3 is CASSYSRGGDGNTIYF. CDR3 nucleotides: TGTGCCAGCAGTTACTCGAGGGGGGGCGACGGAAACACCATATATTTT.

The chain has TRBV6-5 and TRBJ1-2, with D possibly being TRBD1 (5 bases). The CDR3 is 13 residues long. V dropped 6 bases and J dropped 4 bases, with 12 bases sitting between them. Germline V gives CDR1 MNHEY, CDR2 SVGAGI. The CDR3 region has the DNA TGTGCCAGCAGGGGACCGGGAGCCTATGGCTACACCTTC. This translates into CASRGPGAYGYTF.

V is TRBV5-1 and J is TRBJ2-3, with D possibly being TRBD1 or TRBD2 (6 bases each). The CDR3 has 16 residues. The V end was cut by 0 bases, the J end by 4 bases, with 15 bases between. Looked up from germline, CDR1 is SGHRS and CDR2 is YFSETQ. In DNA, the CDR3 is TGCGCCAGCAGCTTGGGGGGGGCGACTAGGGCAGATACGCAGTATTTT. Its translation is CASSLGGATRADTQYF.

The CDR3 bases are TGCGCCAGCAGCCAAGATTTTTATAGCAATCAGCCCCAGCATTTT. Its translation is CASSQDFYSNQPQHF. The chain links TRBV4-3 to TRBJ1-5; D unclear. Germline V lookup: CDR1 LGHNA, CDR2 YSLEER. The CDR3 is 15 amino acids. Trimming pared 0 bases from V and 0 bases from J, leaving 6 bases between.

This chain joins TRBV27 and TRBJ1-2; 7 bases agree with TRBD1. The CDR3 spans 16 residues. Trimming removed 9 bases from V and 4 bases from J; junction bases left unmatched: 17. Germline CDR1 MNHEY, CDR2 SMNVEV (reference sequence). Written as DNA, the CDR3 is TGTGCCAGTGGGGGTTCCGGGACAGCCTTTTTCTATGGCTACACCTTC. Its translation is CASGGSGTAFFYGYTF.

The chain has TRBV30 and TRBJ1-5; 8 nucleotides agree with TRBD1. This CDR3 is 13 amino acids long. With V trimmed by 4 bases and J by 7 bases, 6 bases remained unmatched. Germline loops: CDR1 GTSNPN, CDR2 SVGIG (reference sequence). The CDR3 here is CAWNGQGGQPQHF. CDR3 DNA sequence: TGTGCCTGGAATGGACAGGGCGGCCAGCCCCAGCATTTT.

The chain has TRBV7-3 and TRBJ1-3, with no clear D. Trimming shortened V by 2 bases and J by 0 bases, and 11 bases separated the two germline ends. Germline CDR1 is SGHTA and CDR2 is FQGTGA. This CDR3 comprises 16 residues. DNA for the CDR3: TGTGCCAGCAGCTTATCGGGAGGGTTCTCTGGAAACACCATATATTTT. Protein sequence: CASSLSGGFSGNTIYF.

This clone was observed a single time. The chain uses TRBV5-1 and TRBJ2-5; D is possibly TRBD2 (6 bases). Deletions cut 4 bases from V and 2 bases from J, with 9 bases between. Germline CDR1 and CDR2: SGHRS and YFSETQ. CDR3 size: 13 residues. The CDR3 coding sequence is TGCGCCAGCAGCACGACTAGGCAAGAGACCCAGTACTTC. It specifies CASSTTRQETQYF.

The chain joins TRBV5-1 to TRBJ1-3; the D is unclear. V dropped 4 bases and J dropped 2 bases, with 10 bases sitting between them. The germline V gene has CDR1 SGHRS and CDR2 YFSETQ. This CDR3 region has 14 residues. CDR3 DNA: TGCGCCAGCAGCCAGAGAAGTACTGGAAACACCATATATTTT. Its protein is CASSQRSTGNTIYF.

This chain links TRBV11-3 with TRBJ2-4; D might be TRBD2 (5 bases). The CDR3 sequence is 14 residues long. Trimming shortened V by 5 bases and J by 5 bases, and 13 bases separated the two germline ends. Germline loops: CDR1 SGHNT, CDR2 YENEEA. The CDR3: CASSRGIIENIQYF. The CDR3 DNA sequence: TGTGCCAGCAGCCGGGGAATAATAGAAAACATTCAGTACTTC.

The rearrangement uses TRBV14 and TRBJ1-2, with D unresolved. Germline CDR1 SGHDN, CDR2 FVKESK. CDR3 size: 11 residues. Deletions cut 0 bases from V and 7 bases from J, with 3 bases between. CDR3 in amino acids: CASSQDRGYTF. The DNA for the CDR3 is TGTGCCAGCAGCCAAGATCGTGGCTACACCTTC.

The chain combines TRBV18 with TRBJ2-7, with D perhaps matching TRBD1 or TRBD2 (7 bases each). Germline values: CDR1 KGHSH, CDR2 LQKENI. The CDR3 has 15 amino acids. The germline V and J ends were trimmed by 6 bases and 4 bases, with 19 bases remaining between them. The CDR3 here is CASSPQGGNLYEQYF. The CDR3 DNA reads as TGTGCCAGCTCTCCCCAGGGGGGGAATCTATACGAGCAGTACTTC.

V usage is TRBV6-2 or TRBV6-3 and J usage is TRBJ2-5; D might be TRBD1 or TRBD2, each matching 5 bases. In germline, CDR1 is MNHEY, CDR2 SVGEGT. The length of the CDR3 is 18 residues. The V gene lost 3 bases and the J gene lost 5 bases, with 25 bases spanning the gap. This CDR3 is CASSYRLKADRQLETQYF. In nucleotides, the CDR3 is TGTGCCAGCAGTTATAGACTCAAAGCGGATAGACAGCTGGAGACCCAGTACTTC.

The chain employs TRBV28 and TRBJ1-2; 7 nucleotides agree with TRBD1. Germline-derived CDR1 and CDR2 are MDHEN and SYDVKM. This CDR3 has 12 residues. Trimming at V came to 11 bases and at J to 4 bases, leaving 7 bases not matched to a gene. Written as DNA, the CDR3 is TGTGCCGAGGGGGGACAGCTCTATGGCTACACCTTC. Its protein product is CAEGGQLYGYTF.

Regarding this clone: Other DNA sequences in this specimen translate into the identical CDR3. The genes are TRBV5-1 and TRBJ1-4, with a possible D match to TRBD1 (5 bases). Trimming stripped 7 bases from V and 5 bases from J, with 12 bases between. This CDR3 comprises 13 residues. Per the germline V gene, CDR1 is SGHRS and CDR2 is YFSETQ. CDR3 amino acids: CASRRETNEKLFF. CDR3 nucleotides: TGCGCCAGCCGCAGGGAAACGAATGAAAAACTGTTTTTT.

The J gene is TRBJ1-2, the V gene TRBV5-6, with TRBD1 matching over 9 bases. Germline assignment: CDR1 SGHDT and CDR2 YYEEEE. The CDR3 runs to 14 residues. The V segment lost 5 bases and the J segment 6 bases; nucleotides outside the gene matches: 8. CDR3: CASRLTGGGDGYTF. CDR3 sequence (DNA): TGTGCCAGCAGACTGACAGGGGGAGGAGATGGCTACACCTTC.

With respect to this clone: The same CDR3 can be traced to other DNA sequences in this sample. This chain uses TRBV5-1 with TRBJ2-5; weak D call: TRBD1 (6 bases). V lost 1 base and J 1 base, leaving 8 bases between the germline ends. The CDR3 loop spans 14 amino acids. Germline V gene data show CDR1 as SGHRS and CDR2 as YFSETQ. The CDR3 reads CASSLMDSQETQYF. CDR3 sequence (DNA): TGCGCCAGCAGCTTGATGGACAGCCAAGAGACCCAGTACTTC.

This chain joins TRBV7-2 and TRBJ1-2; 8 bases fit TRBD1. V was pared by 3 bases and J by 8 bases, with 11 bases of the junction left unmatched. The germline V gene has CDR1 SGHTA and CDR2 FQGNSA. The CDR3 consists of 15 residues. The DNA for the CDR3 is TGTGCCAGCAGCTTTAACATGGGACAGGCGGGGGGCTACACCTTC. It specifies CASSFNMGQAGGYTF.

The V call is TRBV18, the J call TRBJ2-7; either TRBD1 or TRBD2 may supply D (5 bases each). This CDR3 is 13 amino acids long. Trimming took off 2 bases at V and 5 bases at J, with 10 bases between the two ends. Germline CDR1 is KGHSH and CDR2 is LQKENI. This chain's CDR3 is CASSPVRDHEQYF. CDR3 DNA: TGTGCCAGCTCACCAGTCAGGGACCACGAGCAGTACTTC.

The chain uses TRBV6-5 and TRBJ2-5, with a possible D match to TRBD1 (6 bases). This CDR3 has 13 amino acids. Between the trimmed V and J ends, which lost 8 bases and 5 bases, there was a span of 15 bases. In germline, CDR1 is MNHEY, CDR2 SVGAGI. CDR3 sequence (DNA): TGTGCCAGCCGGTTTGGGGGCGCGGAGACCCAGTACTTC. Its translation is CASRFGGAETQYF.